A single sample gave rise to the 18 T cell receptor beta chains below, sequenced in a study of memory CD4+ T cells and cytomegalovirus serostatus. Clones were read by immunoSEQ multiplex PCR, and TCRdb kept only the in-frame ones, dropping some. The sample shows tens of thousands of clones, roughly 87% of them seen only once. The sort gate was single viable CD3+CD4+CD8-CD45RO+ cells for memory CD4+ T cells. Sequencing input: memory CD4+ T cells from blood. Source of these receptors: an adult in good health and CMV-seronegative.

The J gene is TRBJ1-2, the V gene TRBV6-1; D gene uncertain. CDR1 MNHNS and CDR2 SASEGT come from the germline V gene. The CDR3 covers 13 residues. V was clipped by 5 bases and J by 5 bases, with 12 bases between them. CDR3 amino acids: CASSHLDPYGYTF. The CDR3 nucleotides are TGTGCCAGCAGTCACCTGGACCCTTATGGCTACACCTTC.

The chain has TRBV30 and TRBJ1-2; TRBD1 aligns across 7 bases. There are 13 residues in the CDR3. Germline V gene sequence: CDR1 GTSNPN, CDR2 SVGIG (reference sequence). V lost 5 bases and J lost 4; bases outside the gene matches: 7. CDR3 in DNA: TGTGCCTGGGTAGACAGGGCCCCCTATGGCTACACCTTC. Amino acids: CAWVDRAPYGYTF.

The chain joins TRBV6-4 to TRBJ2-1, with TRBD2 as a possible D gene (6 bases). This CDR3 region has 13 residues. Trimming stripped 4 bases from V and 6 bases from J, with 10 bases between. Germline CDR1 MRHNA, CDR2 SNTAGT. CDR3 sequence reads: CASSVEGGNEQFF. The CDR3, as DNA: TGTGCCAGCAGTGTGGAGGGAGGCAATGAGCAGTTCTTC.

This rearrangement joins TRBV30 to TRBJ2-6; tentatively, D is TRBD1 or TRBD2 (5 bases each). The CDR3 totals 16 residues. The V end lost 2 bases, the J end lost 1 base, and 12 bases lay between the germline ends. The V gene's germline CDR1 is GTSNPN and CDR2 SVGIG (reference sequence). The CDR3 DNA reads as TGTGCCTGGAGTCGGGGCTCAAAATCTGGGGCCAACGTCCTGACTTTC. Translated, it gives CAWSRGSKSGANVLTF.

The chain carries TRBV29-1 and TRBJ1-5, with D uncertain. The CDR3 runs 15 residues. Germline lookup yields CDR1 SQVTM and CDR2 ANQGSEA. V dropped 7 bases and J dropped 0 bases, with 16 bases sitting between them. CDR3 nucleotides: TGCAGCGCTGCCTCCTCGACGGATAGCAATCAGCCCCAGCATTTT. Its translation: CSAASSTDSNQPQHF.

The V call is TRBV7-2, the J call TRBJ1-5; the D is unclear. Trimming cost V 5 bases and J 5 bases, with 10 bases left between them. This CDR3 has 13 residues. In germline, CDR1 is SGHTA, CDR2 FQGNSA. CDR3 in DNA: TGTGCCAGCAGCCAGGACCTTCATCAGCCCCAGCATTTT. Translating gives CASSQDLHQPQHF.

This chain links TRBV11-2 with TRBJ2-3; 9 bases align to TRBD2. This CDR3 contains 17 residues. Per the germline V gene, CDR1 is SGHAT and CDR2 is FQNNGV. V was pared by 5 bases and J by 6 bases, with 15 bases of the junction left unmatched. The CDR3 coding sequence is TGTGCCAGCAGCGATCACCTTAGCGGGGGAGGACCGGATACGCAGTATTTT. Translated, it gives CASSDHLSGGGPDTQYF.

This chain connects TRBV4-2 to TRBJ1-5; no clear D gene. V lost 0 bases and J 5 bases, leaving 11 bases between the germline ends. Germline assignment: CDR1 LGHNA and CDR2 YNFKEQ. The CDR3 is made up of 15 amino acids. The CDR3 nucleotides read TGTGCCAGCAGCCAAGAACGCACACCTTATCAGCCCCAGCATTTT. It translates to CASSQERTPYQPQHF.

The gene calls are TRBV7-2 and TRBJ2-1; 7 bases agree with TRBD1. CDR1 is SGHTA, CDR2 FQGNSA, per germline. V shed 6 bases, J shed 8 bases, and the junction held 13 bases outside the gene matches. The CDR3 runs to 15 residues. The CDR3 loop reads CASSRTGQIGYEQFF. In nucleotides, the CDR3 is TGTGCCAGCAGTCGAACGGGACAGATTGGTTATGAGCAGTTCTTC.

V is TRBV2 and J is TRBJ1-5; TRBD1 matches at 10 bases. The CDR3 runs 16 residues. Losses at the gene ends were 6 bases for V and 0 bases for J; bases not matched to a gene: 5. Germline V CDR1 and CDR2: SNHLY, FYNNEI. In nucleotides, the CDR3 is TGTGCCAGCAGAGAGAGGACAGGGGGTAGCAATCAGCCCCAGCATTTT. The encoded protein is CASRERTGGSNQPQHF.

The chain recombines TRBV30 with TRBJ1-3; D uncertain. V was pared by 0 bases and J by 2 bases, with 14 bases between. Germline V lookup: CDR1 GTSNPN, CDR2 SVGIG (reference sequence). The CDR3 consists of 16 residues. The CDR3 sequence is CAWSVRDSYAGNTIYF. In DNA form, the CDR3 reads TGTGCCTGGAGTGTGCGTGACTCCTACGCTGGAAACACCATATATTTT.

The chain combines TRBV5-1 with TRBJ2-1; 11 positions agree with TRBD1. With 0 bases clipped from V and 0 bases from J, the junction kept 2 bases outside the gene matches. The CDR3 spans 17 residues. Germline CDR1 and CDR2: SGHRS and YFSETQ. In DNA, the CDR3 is TGCGCCAGCAGCTTGGGGACAGGGGGCGCCTCCTACAATGAGCAGTTCTTC. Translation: CASSLGTGGASYNEQFF.

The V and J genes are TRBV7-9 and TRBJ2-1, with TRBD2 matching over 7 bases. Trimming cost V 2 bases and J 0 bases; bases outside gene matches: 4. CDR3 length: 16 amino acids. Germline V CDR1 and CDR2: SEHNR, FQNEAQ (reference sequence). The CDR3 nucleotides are TGTGCCAGCAGCTTATGGGAGGGAAGCTCCTACAATGAGCAGTTCTTC. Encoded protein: CASSLWEGSSYNEQFF.

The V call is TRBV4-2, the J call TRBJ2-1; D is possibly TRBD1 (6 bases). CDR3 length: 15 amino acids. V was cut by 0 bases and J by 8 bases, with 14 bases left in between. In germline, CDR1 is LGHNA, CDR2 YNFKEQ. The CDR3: CASSQEGRGWYEQFF. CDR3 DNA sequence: TGTGCCAGCAGCCAAGAGGGCAGGGGATGGTATGAGCAGTTCTTC.

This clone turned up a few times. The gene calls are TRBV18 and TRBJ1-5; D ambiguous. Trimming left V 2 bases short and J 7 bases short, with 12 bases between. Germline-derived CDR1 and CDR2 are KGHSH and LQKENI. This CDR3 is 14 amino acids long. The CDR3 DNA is TGTGCCAGCTCACCATCGGCCGTAGGACAGCCCCAGCATTTT. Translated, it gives CASSPSAVGQPQHF.

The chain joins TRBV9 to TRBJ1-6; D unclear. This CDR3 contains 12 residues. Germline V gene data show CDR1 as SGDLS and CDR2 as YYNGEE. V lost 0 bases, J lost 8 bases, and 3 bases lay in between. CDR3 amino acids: CASSVGDSPLHF. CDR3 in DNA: TGTGCCAGCAGCGTAGGTGATTCACCCCTCCACTTT. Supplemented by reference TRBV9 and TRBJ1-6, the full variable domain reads DSGVTQTPKHLITATGQRVTLRCSPRSGDLSVYWYQQSLDQGLQFLIQYYNGEERAKGNILERFSAQQFPDLHSELNLSSLELGDSALYFCASSVGDSPLHFGNGTRLTVT.

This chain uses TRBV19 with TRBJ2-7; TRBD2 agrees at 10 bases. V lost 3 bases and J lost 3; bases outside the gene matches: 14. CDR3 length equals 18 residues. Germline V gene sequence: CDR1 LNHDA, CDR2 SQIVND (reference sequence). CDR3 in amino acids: CASSIQTSLGLASYEQYF. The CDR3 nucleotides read TGTGCCAGTAGTATCCAGACATCACTGGGACTAGCGAGCTACGAGCAGTACTTC. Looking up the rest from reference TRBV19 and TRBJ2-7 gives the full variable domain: DGGITQSPKYLFRKEGQNVTLSCEQNLNHDAMYWYRQDPGQGLRLIYYSQIVNDFQKGDIAEGYSVSREKKESFPLTVTSAQKNPTAFYLCASSIQTSLGLASYEQYFGPGTRLTVT.

This chain's CDR3 is CASGETGFGGTQYF. The CDR3 region has the DNA TGTGCCAGCGGAGAAACAGGTTTCGGTGGGACCCAGTACTTC. The V and J genes are TRBV7-2 and TRBJ2-5, with D perhaps TRBD1 (5 bases). V gave up 8 bases and J gave up 7 bases, with 20 bases separating them. Germline CDR1 is SGHTA and CDR2 is FQGNSA. The CDR3 covers 14 residues.